A single sample gave rise to the 7 T cell receptor beta chains below, sequenced in a study of blood T cell repertoires in COVID-19. Sequenced by immunoSEQ multiplex PCR; TCRdb stores in-frame clones only, minus some. There are around 260,000 clones in the sample; approximately 81% occur only once, and under 5% lies in the top ten. The sequenced material came from peripheral blood. The receptors derive from a man aged 60-69 years with acute or convalescent COVID-19.

The chain combines TRBV7-2 with TRBJ2-3; D might be TRBD2 (6 bases). The CDR3 consists of 15 residues. Trimming shortened V by 3 bases and J by 0 bases, and 10 bases separated the two germline ends. Germline loops: CDR1 SGHTA, CDR2 FQGNSA. This CDR3 reads CASSFLGGSTDTQYF. Written as DNA, the CDR3 is TGTGCCAGCAGCTTCCTCGGAGGGAGCACAGATACGCAGTATTTT.

For the CDR3, the DNA is TGTGCCAGTAGTATAGATCGGCTGGGGGGAAGGGCTCGGTACAATGAGCAGTTCTTC. Its protein product is CASSIDRLGGRARYNEQFF. V is TRBV19 and J is TRBJ2-1; D may be TRBD2 (6 bases). This CDR3 spans 19 amino acids. The germline V gene encodes CDR1 LNHDA and CDR2 SQIVND (reference sequence). Trimming removed 0 bases at V and 4 bases at J, with 22 bases between.

This chain connects TRBV5-7 to TRBJ1-5; weak D call: TRBD1 (6 bases). TRBV5-7 qualifies as an ORF whose function is uncertain. Between the trimmed V and J ends, which lost 0 bases and 1 base, there was a span of 14 bases. This CDR3 has 17 residues. The CDR3 reads CASSLGRGRSSNQPQHF. CDR3 nucleotides: TGTGCCAGCAGCTTGGGCAGGGGAAGGTCCAGCAATCAGCCCCAGCATTTT.

This chain connects TRBV7-8 to TRBJ1-3; a possible D gene is TRBD1 (5 bases). V lost 1 base and J 9 bases, leaving 13 bases between the germline ends. This CDR3 has 14 residues. CDR1 and CDR2 (germline): SGHVS, FQNEAQ. The DNA of the CDR3 is TGTGCCAGCAGCTTAGATACAGGAAGAAGCACCATATATTTT. Its protein is CASSLDTGRSTIYF.

The gene calls are TRBV5-1 and TRBJ1-5, with 7 bases that match TRBD1. The CDR3 covers 19 residues. Germline CDR1 is SGHRS and CDR2 is YFSETQ. V lost 4 bases to trimming and J lost 0 bases; unmatched junction nucleotides: 16. The CDR3 is CASSLRRDSTKHSNQPQHF. CDR3 DNA: TGCGCCAGCAGCCTCCGACGGGACAGCACCAAACATAGCAATCAGCCCCAGCATTTT.

This sequence joins TRBV19 and TRBJ2-1, with D possibly TRBD2 on 6 matching bases. Trimming stripped 7 bases from V and 7 bases from J, with 17 bases between. The CDR3 runs to 14 residues. Germline V lookup: CDR1 LNHDA, CDR2 SQIVND (reference sequence). This chain's CDR3 is CASIAPGVRNEQFF. CDR3 coding DNA: TGTGCCAGTATAGCACCGGGAGTTCGGAATGAGCAGTTCTTC.

Comments on this clone: The same CDR3 arises from other DNA sequences in this sample as well. This chain uses TRBV18 with TRBJ1-2, with TRBD1 matching over 8 bases. Looked up from germline, CDR1 is KGHSH and CDR2 is LQKENI. The CDR3 sequence is 14 residues long. The junction had 1 base not matched to a gene; V was cut back by 2 bases and J by 2 bases. This CDR3 reads CASSPDRGNYGYTF. CDR3 DNA sequence: TGTGCCAGCTCACCAGACAGGGGAAACTATGGCTACACCTTC.